This T cell receptor beta chain appears in the sequencing data of a study of identical twins. Study outcomes and limitations: Fewer insertions were carried by abundant cord blood beta clonotypes, but none was seen in memory repertoires. Twin sharing of out-of-frame TCR alpha was underestimated by models in monozygotic pairs.

In every case, the donor was a healthy Caucasian. Turning to this clonotype: Antigen unknown.

With template switching, a universal primer site was added, and the cDNA carried unique molecular identifiers. Each CDR3 protein is one row after TCRdb ran MiXCR on the 5' RACE reads. In the table there are around 1.7 million distinct CDR3 sequences, roughly 35% of which are singletons. Germline assignment: CDR1 SEHNR and CDR2 FQNEAQ (reference sequence). The V end was cut by 1 base, the J end by 4 bases, with 13 bases between. The CDR3 extends over 15 amino acids. Sequenced: cord blood. This TCR derives from a newborn girl in good health. This rearrangement joins TRBV7-9 to TRBJ1-2, with a weak D call TRBD1 (5 bases). The CDR3 loop is CASSLGGREAYGYTF. CDR3 DNA sequence: TGTGCCAGCAGCTTAGGTGGCAGGGAAGCCTATGGCTACACCTTC.